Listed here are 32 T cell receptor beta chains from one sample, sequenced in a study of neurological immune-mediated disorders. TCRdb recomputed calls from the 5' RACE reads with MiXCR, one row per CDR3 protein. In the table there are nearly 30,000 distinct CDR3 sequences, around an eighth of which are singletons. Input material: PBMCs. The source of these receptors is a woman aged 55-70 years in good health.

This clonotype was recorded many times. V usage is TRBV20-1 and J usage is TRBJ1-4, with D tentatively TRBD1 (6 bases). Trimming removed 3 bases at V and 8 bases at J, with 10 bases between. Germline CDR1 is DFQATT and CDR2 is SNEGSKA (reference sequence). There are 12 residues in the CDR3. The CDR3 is CSASRGREKLFF. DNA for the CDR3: TGCAGTGCTAGCAGGGGTCGCGAAAAACTGTTTTTT.

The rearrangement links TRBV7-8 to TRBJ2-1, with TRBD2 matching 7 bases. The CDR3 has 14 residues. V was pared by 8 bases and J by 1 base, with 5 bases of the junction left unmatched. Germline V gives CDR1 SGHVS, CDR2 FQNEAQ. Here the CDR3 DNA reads TGTGCCAGCGCCGGCGGGAGTTCCTACAATGAGCAGTTCTTC. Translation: CASAGGSSYNEQFF.

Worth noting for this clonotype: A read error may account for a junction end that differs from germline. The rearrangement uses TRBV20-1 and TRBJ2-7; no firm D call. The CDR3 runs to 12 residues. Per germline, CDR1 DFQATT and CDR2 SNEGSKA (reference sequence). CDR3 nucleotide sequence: TGCAGTGCTGGGTATAGCTCCTACGACCAGTACTTC. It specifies CSAGYSSYDQYF.

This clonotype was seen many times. CDR3 nucleotide sequence: TGTGCCAGCACTCGGTTAAGGAAAGGGGGCTCAGAGACCCAGTACTTC. The encoded protein is CASTRLRKGGSETQYF. The chain carries TRBV2 and TRBJ2-5, with TRBD1 identical over 7 bases. Germline CDR1 reads SNHLY; CDR2 reads FYNNEI. V shed 7 bases and J 4 bases; nucleotides not matched to a gene: 15. CDR3 length: 16 amino acids. Using reference TRBV2 and TRBJ2-5 for the parts outside the CDR3, the full variable domain is EPEVTQTPSHQVTQMGQEVILRCVPISNHLYFYWYRQILGQKVEFLVSFYNNEISEKSEIFDDQFSVERPDGSNFTLKIRSTKLEDSAMYFCASTRLRKGGSETQYFGPGTRLLVL.

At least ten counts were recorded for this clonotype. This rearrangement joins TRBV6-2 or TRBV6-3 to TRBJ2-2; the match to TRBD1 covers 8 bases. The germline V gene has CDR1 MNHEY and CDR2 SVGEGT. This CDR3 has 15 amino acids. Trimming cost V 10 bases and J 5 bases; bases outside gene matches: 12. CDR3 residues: CAIAASDRETGELFF. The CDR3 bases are TGTGCCATCGCGGCCTCGGACAGGGAAACCGGGGAGCTGTTTTTT.

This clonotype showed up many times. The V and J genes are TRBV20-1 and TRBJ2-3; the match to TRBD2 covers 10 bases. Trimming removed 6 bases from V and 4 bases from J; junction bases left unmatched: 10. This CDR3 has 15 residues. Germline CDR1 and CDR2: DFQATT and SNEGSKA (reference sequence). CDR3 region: CSASPLAGAADTQYF. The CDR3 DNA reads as TGCAGTGCCAGCCCCCTAGCGGGGGCCGCAGATACGCAGTATTTT.

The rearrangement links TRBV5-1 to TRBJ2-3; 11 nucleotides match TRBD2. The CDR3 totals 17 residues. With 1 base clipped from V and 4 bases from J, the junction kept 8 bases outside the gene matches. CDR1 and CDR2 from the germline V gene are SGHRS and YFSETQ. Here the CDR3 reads CASSLSSGGSEADTQYF. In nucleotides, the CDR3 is TGCGCCAGCAGCTTGTCTAGCGGGGGGTCCGAGGCAGATACGCAGTATTTT. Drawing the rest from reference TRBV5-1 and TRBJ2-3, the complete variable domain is KAGVTQTPRYLIKTRGQQVTLSCSPISGHRSVSWYQQTPGQGLQFLFEYFSETQRNKGNFPGRFSGRQFSNSRSEMNVSTLELGDSALYLCASSLSSGGSEADTQYFGPGTRLTVL.

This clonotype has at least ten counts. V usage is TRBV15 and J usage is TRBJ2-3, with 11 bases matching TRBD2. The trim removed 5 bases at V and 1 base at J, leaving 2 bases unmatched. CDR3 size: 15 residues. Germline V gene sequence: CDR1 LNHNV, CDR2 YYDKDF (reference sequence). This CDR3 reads CATSPTSGGTDTQYF. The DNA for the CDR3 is TGTGCCACCAGCCCGACTAGCGGGGGCACAGATACGCAGTATTTT. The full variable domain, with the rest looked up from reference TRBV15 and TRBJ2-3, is DAMVIQNPRYQVTQFGKPVTLSCSQTLNHNVMYWYQQKSSQAPKLLFHYYDKDFNNEADTPDNFQSRRPNTSFCFLDIRSPGLGDTAMYLCATSPTSGGTDTQYFGPGTRLTVL.

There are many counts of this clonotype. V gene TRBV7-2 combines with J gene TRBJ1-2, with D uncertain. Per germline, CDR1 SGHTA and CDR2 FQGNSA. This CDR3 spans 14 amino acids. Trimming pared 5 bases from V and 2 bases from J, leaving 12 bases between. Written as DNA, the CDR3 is TGTGCCAGCAGCCAGTCGCCGGGGAACTATGGCTACACCTTC. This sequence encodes CASSQSPGNYGYTF. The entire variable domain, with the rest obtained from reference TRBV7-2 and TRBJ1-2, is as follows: GAGVSQSPSNKVTEKGKDVELRCDPISGHTALYWYRQSLGQGLEFLIYFQGNSAPDKSGLPSDRFSAERTGGSVSTLTIQRTQQEDSAVYLCASSQSPGNYGYTFGSGTRLTVV.

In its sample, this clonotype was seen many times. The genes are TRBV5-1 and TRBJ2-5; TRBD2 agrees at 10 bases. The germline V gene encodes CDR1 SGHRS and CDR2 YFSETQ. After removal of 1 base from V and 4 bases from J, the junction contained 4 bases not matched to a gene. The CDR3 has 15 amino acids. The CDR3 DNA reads TGCGCCAGCAGCTTGCCTAGCGGGGGAACAGAGACCCAGTACTTC. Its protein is CASSLPSGGTETQYF.

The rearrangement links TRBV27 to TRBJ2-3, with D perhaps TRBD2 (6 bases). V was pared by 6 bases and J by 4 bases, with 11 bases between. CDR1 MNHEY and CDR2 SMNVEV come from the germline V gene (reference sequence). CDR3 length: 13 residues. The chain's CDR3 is CASRLAGSDTQYF. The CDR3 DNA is TGTGCCAGCAGACTAGCTGGGTCAGATACGCAGTATTTT.

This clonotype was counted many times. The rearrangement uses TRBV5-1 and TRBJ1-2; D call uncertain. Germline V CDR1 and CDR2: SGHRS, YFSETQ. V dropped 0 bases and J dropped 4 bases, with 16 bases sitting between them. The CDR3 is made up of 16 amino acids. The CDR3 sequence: CASSLGTRDPIYGYTF. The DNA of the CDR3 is TGCGCCAGCAGCTTGGGTACCAGAGATCCAATCTATGGCTACACCTTC.

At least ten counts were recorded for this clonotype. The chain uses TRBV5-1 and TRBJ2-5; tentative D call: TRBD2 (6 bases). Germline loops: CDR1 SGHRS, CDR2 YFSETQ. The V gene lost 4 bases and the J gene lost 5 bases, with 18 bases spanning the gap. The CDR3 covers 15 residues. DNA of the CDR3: TGCGCCAGCAGCACGGGACTTCGGGAAGGGGAGACCCAGTACTTC. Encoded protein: CASSTGLREGETQYF.

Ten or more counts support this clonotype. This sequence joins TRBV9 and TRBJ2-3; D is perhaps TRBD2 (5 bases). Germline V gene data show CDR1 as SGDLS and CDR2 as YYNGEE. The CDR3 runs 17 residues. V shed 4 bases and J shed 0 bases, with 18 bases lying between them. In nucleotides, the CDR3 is TGTGCCAGCAGCCTAGAAGGACTTAGACTTAGCACAGATACGCAGTATTTT. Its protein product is CASSLEGLRLSTDTQYF.

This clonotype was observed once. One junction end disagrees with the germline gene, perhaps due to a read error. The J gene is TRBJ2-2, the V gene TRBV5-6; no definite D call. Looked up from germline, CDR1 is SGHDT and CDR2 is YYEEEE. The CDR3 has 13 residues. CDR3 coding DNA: TGTGCCTGCAGCTTTAGATACACCGGGGAGCTGTTTTTT. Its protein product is CACSFRYTGELFF.

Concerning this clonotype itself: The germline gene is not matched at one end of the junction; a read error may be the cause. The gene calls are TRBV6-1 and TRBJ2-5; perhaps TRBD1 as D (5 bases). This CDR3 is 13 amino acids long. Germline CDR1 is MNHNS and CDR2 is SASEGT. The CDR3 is CASSLSWGETQYF. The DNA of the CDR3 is TGCGCCAGCAGCTTGAGCTGGGGCGAGACCCAGTACTTC.

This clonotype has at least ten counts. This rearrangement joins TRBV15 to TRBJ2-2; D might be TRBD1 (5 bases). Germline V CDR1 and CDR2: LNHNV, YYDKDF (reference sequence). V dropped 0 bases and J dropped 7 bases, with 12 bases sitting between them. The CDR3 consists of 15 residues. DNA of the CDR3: TGTGCCACCAGCAGAGAAGGCAGGGTAGGCGGGGAGCTGTTTTTT. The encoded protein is CATSREGRVGGELFF.

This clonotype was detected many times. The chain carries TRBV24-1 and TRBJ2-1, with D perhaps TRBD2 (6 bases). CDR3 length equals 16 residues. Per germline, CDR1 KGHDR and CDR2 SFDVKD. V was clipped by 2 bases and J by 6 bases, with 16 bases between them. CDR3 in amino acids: CATSDWDWRGSNEQFF. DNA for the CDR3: TGTGCCACCAGTGATTGGGACTGGAGGGGTTCCAATGAGCAGTTCTTC.

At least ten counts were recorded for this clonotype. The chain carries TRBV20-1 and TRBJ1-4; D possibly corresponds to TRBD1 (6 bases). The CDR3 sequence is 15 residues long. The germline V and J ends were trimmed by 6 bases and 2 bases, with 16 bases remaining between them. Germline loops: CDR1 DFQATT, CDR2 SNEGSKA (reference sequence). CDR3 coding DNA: TGCAGTGCATTTACAGGGTTCGGGACTAATGAAAAACTGTTTTTT. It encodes CSAFTGFGTNEKLFF.

Here the CDR3 reads CSAAPQGAVGDKKYF. CDR3 nucleotides: TGCAGTGCTGCCCCGCAGGGGGCAGTGGGAGATAAGAAGTATTTT. The V call is TRBV20-1, the J call TRBJ2-3; TRBD1 matches 8 bases. CDR3 length: 15 residues. The V and J ends lost 5 bases and 13 bases, in that order; junction bases with no gene match: 20. Germline assignment: CDR1 DFQATT and CDR2 SNEGSKA (reference sequence).

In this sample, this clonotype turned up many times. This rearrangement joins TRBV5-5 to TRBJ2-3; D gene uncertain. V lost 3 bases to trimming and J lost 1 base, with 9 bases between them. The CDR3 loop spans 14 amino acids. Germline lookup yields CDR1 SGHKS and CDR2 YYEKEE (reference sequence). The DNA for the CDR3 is TGTGCCAGCAGCTATATCCCCGGCACAGATACGCAGTATTTT. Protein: CASSYIPGTDTQYF.

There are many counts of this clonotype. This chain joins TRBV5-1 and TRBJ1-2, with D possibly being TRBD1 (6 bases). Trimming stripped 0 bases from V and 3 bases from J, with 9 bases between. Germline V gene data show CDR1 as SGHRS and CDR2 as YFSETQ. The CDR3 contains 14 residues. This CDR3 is CASSLDPGDYGYTF. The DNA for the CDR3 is TGCGCCAGCAGCTTGGATCCAGGGGACTATGGCTACACCTTC. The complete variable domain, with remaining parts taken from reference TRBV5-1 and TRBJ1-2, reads KAGVTQTPRYLIKTRGQQVTLSCSPISGHRSVSWYQQTPGQGLQFLFEYFSETQRNKGNFPGRFSGRQFSNSRSEMNVSTLELGDSALYLCASSLDPGDYGYTFGSGTRLTVV.

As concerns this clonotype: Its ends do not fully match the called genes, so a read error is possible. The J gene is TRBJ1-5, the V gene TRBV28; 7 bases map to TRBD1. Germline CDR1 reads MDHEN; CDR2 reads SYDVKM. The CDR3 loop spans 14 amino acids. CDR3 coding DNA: TGTGCCAGCTGTTTAATTGACAGGGATCAGCCCCAGCATTTT. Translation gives CASCLIDRDQPQHF.

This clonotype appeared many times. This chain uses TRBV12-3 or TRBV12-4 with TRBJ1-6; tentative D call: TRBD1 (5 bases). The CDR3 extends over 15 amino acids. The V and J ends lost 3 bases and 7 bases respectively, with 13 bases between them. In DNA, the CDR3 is TGTGCCAGCAGTTTCGGGGGACGGCCAAATTCACCCCTCCACTTT. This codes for CASSFGGRPNSPLHF.

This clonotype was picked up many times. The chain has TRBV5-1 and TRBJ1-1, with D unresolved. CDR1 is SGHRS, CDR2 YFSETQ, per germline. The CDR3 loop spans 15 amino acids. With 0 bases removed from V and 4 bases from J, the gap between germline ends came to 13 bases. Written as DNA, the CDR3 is TGCGCCAGCAGCTTGGTGAGGAACAGCCTCACTGAAGCTTTCTTT. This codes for CASSLVRNSLTEAFF. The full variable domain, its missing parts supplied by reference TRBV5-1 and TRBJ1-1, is KAGVTQTPRYLIKTRGQQVTLSCSPISGHRSVSWYQQTPGQGLQFLFEYFSETQRNKGNFPGRFSGRQFSNSRSEMNVSTLELGDSALYLCASSLVRNSLTEAFFGQGTRLTVV.

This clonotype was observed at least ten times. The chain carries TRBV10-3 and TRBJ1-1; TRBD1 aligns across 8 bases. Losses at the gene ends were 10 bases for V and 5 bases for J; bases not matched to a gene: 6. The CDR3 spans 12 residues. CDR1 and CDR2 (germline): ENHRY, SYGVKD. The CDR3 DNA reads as TGTGCCACAGGACAGGGAAGGACTGAAGCTTTCTTT. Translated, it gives CATGQGRTEAFF.

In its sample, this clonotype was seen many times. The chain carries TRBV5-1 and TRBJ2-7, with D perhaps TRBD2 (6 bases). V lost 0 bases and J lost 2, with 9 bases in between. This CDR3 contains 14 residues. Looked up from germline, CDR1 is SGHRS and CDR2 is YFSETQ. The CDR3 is CASSLGGGTYEQYF. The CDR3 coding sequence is TGCGCCAGCAGCTTGGGGGGCGGGACCTACGAGCAGTACTTC.

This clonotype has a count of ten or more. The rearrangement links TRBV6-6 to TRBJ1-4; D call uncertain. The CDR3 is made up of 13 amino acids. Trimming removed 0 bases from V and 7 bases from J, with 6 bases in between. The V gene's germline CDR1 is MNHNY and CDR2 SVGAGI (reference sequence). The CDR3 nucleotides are TGTGCCAGCAGTTACTCGGGGAGTGAAAAACTGTTTTTT. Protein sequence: CASSYSGSEKLFF.

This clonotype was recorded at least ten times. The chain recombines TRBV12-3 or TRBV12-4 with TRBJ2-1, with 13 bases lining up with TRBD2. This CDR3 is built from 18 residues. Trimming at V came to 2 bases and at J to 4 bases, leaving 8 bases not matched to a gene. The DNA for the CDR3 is TGTGCCAGCAGTTTATGGGGACTAGCGGGACCCATTTACAATGAGCAGTTCTTC. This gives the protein CASSLWGLAGPIYNEQFF.

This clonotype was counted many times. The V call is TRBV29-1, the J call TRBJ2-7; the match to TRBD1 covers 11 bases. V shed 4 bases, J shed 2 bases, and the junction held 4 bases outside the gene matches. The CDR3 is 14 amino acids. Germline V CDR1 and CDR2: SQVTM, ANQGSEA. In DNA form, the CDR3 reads TGCAGCGTTGCCCTGGACAGGGGGCCCTACGAGCAGTACTTC. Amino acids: CSVALDRGPYEQYF.

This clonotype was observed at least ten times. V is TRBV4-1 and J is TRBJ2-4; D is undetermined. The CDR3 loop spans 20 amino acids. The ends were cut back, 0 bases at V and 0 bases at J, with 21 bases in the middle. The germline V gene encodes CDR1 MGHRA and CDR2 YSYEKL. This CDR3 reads CASSQDSLVLIPLAKNIQYF. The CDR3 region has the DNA TGCGCCAGCAGCCAAGATTCTCTAGTTCTGATTCCTCTAGCCAAAAACATTCAGTACTTC.

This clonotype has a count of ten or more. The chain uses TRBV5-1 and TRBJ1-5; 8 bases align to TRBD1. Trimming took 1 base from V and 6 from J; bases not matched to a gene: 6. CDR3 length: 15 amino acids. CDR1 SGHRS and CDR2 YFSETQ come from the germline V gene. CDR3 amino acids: CASSLNAGGGQPQHF. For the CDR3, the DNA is TGCGCCAGCAGCTTGAATGCAGGGGGCGGTCAGCCCCAGCATTTT.